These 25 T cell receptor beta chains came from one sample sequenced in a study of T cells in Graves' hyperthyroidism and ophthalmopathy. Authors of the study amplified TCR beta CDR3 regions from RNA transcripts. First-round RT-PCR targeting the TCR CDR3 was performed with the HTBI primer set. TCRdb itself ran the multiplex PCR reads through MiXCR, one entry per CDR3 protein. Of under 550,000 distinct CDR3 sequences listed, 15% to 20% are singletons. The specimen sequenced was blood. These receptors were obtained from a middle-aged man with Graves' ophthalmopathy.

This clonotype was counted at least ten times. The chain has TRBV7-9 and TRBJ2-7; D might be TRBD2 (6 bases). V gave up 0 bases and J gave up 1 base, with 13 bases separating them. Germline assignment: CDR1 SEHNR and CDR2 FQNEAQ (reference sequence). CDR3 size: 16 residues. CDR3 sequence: CASSLAGGDYSYEQYF. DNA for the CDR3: TGTGCCAGCAGCTTAGCGGGAGGCGACTATTCCTACGAGCAGTACTTC. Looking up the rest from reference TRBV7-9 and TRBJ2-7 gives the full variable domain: DTGVSQNPRHKITKRGQNVTFRCDPISEHNRLYWYRQTLGQGPEFLTYFQNEAQLEKSRLLSDRFSAERPKGSFSTLEIQRTEQGDSAMYLCASSLAGGDYSYEQYFGPGTRLTVT.

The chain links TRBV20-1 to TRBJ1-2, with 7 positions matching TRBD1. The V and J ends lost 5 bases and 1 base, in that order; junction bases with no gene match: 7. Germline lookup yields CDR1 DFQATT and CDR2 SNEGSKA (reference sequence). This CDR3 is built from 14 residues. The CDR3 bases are TGCAGTGCTCTTGGGACAGACCTTAACTATGGCTACACCTTC. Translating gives CSALGTDLNYGYTF.

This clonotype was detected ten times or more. DNA for the CDR3: TGTGCTAGTGGTTCTCTCCGGACTTCGGGACGACAGAATTACAATGAGCAGTTCTTC. Its translation is CASGSLRTSGRQNYNEQFF. The chain joins TRBV12-5 to TRBJ2-1; D may correspond to TRBD1 or TRBD2 (5 bases each). V lost 4 bases and J 4 bases, leaving 26 bases between the germline ends. CDR1 LGHNT and CDR2 FRNRAP come from the germline V gene. CDR3 length: 19 residues.

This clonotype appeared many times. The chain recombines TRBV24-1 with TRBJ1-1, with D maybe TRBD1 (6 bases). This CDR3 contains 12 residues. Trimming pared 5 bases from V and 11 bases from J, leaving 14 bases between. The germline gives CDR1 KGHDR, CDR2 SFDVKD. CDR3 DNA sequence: TGTGCCACCAGTGCCTTAGGGGGGGCTGCTTTCTTT. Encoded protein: CATSALGGAAFF.

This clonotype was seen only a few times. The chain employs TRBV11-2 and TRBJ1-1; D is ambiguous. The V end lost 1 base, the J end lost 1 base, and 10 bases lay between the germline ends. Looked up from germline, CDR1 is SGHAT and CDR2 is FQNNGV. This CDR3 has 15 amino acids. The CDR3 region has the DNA TGTGCCAGCAGCTTAGCGCCCCCCGGGAACACTGAAGCTTTCTTT. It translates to CASSLAPPGNTEAFF.

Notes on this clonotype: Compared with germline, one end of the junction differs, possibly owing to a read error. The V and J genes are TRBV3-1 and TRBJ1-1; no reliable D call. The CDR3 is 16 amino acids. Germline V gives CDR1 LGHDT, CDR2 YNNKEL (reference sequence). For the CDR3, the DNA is TGTACCAGCAGCCAATTTGCCGAAGCTCTTTTCGGTGAAGCTTTCTTT. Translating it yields CTSSQFAEALFGEAFF. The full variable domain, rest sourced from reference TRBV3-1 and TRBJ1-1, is DTAVSQTPKYLVTQMGNDKSIKCEQNLGHDTMYWYKQDSKKFLKIMFSYNNKELIINETVPNRFSPKSPDKAHLNLHINSLELGDSAVYFCTSSQFAEALFGEAFFGQGTRLTVV.

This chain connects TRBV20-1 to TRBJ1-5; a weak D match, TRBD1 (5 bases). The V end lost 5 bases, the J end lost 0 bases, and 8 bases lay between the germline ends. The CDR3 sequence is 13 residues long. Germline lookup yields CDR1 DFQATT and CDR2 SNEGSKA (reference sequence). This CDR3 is CSAGTYSNQPQHF. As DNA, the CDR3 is TGCAGTGCTGGGACTTATAGCAATCAGCCCCAGCATTTT.

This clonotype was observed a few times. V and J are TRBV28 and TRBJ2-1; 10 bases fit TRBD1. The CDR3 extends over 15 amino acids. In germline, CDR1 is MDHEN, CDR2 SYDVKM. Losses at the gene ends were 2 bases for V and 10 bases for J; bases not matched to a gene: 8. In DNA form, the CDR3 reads TGTGCCAGCAGTTTAGGGGGACAGGGGCTAAACGAGCAGTTCTTC. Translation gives CASSLGGQGLNEQFF. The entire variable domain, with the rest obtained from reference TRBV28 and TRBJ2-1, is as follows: DVKVTQSSRYLVKRTGEKVFLECVQDMDHENMFWYRQDPGLGLRLIYFSYDVKMKEKGDIPEGYSVSREKKERFSLILESASTNQTSMYLCASSLGGQGLNEQFFGPGTRLTVL.

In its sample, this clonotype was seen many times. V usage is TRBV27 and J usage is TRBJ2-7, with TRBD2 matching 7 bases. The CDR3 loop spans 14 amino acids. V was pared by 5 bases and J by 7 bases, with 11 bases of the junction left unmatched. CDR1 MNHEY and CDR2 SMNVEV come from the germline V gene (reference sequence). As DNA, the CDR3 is TGTGCCAGCAGTCTCAGCAGCGGGACTCGGGAGCAGTACTTC. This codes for CASSLSSGTREQYF.

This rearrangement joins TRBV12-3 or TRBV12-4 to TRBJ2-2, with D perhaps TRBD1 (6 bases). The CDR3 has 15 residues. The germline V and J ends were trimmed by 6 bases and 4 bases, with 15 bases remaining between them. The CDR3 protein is CASSRDRTLTGELFF. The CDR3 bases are TGTGCCAGCAGCCGAGACAGGACCCTCACCGGGGAGCTGTTTTTT.

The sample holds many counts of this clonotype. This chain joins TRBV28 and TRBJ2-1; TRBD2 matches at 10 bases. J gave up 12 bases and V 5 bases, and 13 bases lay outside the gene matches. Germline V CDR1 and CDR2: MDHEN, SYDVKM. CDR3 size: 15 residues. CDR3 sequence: CASSPGLATPTAQFF. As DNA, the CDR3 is TGTGCCAGCAGTCCGGGACTAGCGACTCCCACGGCGCAGTTCTTC.

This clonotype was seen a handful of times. The CDR3 DNA is TGTGCCAGCACTCATTTCTCCCGGGGGATCACTGAAGCTTTCTTT. It codes for CASTHFSRGITEAFF. This chain joins TRBV6-2 or TRBV6-3 and TRBJ1-1, with D perhaps TRBD1 (5 bases). This CDR3 region has 15 residues. Germline V gene lookup returns CDR1 MNHEY and CDR2 SVGEGT. Trimming shortened V by 7 bases and J by 4 bases, and 19 bases separated the two germline ends.

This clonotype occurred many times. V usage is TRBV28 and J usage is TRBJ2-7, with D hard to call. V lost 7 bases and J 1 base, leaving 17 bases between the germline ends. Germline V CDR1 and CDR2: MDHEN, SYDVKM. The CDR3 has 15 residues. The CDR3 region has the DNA TGTGCCAGCAAGGGTCCAGAGCCATTTTCCTACGAGCAGTACTTC. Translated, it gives CASKGPEPFSYEQYF.

CDR3 region: CASSPVATGRSSNQPQHF. In nucleotides, the CDR3 is TGTGCCAGCTCACCTGTGGCGACAGGCCGAAGTAGCAATCAGCCCCAGCATTTT. V usage is TRBV18 and J usage is TRBJ1-5; weak D call: TRBD1 (6 bases). CDR1 is KGHSH, CDR2 LQKENI, per germline. The length of the CDR3 is 18 residues. Deletions cut 3 bases from V and 0 bases from J, with 18 bases between. The variable domain in full, with the rest retrieved from reference TRBV18 and TRBJ1-5, is NAGVMQNPRHLVRRRGQEARLRCSPMKGHSHVYWYRQLPEEGLKFMVYLQKENIIDESGMPKERFSAEFPKEGPSILRIQQVVRGDSAAYFCASSPVATGRSSNQPQHFGDGTRLSIL.

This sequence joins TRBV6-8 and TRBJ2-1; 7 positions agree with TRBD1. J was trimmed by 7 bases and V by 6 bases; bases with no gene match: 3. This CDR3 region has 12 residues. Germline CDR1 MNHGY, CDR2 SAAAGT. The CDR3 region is CASRTQGNEQFF. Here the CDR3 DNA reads TGTGCCAGCAGGACACAGGGGAATGAGCAGTTCTTC.

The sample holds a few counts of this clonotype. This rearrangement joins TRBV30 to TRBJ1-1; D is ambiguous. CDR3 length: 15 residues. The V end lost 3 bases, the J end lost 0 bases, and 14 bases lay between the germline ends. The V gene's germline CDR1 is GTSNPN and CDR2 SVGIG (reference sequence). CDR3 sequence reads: CAWRLSAPMNTEAFF. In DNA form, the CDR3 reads TGTGCCTGGAGATTATCGGCTCCGATGAACACTGAAGCTTTCTTT.

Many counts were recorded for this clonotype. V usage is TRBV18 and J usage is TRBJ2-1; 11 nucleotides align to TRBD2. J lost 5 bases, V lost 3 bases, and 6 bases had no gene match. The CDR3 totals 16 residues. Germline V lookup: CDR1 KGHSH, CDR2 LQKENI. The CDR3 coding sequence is TGTGCCAGCTCACCCTTCACTAGCGGGGGTAACAATGAGCAGTTCTTC. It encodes CASSPFTSGGNNEQFF.

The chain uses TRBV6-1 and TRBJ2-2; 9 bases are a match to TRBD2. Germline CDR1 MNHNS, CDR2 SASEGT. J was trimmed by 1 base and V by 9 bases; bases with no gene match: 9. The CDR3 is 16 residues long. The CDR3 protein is CASWGSGGVNTGELFF. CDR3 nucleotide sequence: TGTGCCAGTTGGGGTAGCGGGGGCGTGAACACCGGGGAGCTGTTTTTT.

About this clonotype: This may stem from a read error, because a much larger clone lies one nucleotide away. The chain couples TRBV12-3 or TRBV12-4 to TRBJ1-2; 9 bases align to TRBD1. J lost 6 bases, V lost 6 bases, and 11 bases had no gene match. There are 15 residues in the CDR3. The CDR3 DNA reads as TGTGCCAGCAGGCTACAGGGGGCGGAAGGTCATGGCTACACCTTC. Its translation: CASRLQGAEGHGYTF.

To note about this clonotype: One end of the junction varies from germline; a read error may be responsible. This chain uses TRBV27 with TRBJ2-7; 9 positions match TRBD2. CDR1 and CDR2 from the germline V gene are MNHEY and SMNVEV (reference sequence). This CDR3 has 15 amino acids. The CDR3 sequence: CASSISAGGSYERYF. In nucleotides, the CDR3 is TGTGCCAGCAGTATATCAGCGGGAGGCTCCTACGAGCGGTACTTC.

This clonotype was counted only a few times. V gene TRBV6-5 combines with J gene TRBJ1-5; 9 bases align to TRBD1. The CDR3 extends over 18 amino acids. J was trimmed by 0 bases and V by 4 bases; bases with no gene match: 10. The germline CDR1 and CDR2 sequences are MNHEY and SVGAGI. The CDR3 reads CASSLDRGGWDSNQPQHF. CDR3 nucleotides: TGTGCCAGCAGTTTGGACAGGGGAGGGTGGGATAGCAATCAGCCCCAGCATTTT.

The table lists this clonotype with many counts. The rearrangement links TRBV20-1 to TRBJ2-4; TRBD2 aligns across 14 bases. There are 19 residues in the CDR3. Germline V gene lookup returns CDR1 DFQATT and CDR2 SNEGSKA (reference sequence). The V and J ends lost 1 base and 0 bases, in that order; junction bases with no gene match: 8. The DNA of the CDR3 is TGCAGTGCTAGAGCCCCGGGACTAGCGGGGGCCCTAGCCAAAAACATTCAGTACTTC. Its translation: CSARAPGLAGALAKNIQYF.

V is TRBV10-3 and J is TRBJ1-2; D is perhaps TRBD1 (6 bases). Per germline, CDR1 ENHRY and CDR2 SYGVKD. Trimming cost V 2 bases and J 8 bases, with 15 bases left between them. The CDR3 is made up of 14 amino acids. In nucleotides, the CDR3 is TGTGCCATCAGTGAGGAGGGGGAGGCGAGGGGCTACACCTTC. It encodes CAISEEGEARGYTF.

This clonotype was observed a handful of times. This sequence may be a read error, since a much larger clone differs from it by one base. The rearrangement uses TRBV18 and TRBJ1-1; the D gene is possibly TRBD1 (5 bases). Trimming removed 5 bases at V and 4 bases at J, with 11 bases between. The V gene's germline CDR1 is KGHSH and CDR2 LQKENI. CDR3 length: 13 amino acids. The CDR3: CASSEHRSTEAFF. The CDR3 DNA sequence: TGTGCCAGCTCAGAGCACAGGAGCACTGAAGCTTTCTTT. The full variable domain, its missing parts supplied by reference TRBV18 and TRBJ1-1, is NAGVMQNPRHLVRRRGQEARLRCSPMKGHSHVYWYRQLPEEGLKFMVYLQKENIIDESGMPKERFSAEFPKEGPSILRIQQVVRGDSAAYFCASSEHRSTEAFFGQGTRLTVV.

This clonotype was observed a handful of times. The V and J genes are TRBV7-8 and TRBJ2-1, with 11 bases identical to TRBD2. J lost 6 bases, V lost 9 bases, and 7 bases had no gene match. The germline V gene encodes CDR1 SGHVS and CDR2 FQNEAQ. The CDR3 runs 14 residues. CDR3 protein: CASLAGGAPNEQFF. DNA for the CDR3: TGTGCCAGTCTAGCGGGGGGCGCCCCCAATGAGCAGTTCTTC.